This entry lists 19 T cell receptor beta chains sequenced from one sample in a study of blood T cell repertoires in COVID-19 (TCRdb year 2020). The library was produced with the immunoSEQ multiplex PCR assay. This immuneACCESS table, as held by TCRdb, lists in-frame sequences with V and J called but not all clones. Of the missing ones, under half trace to an unresolved V gene in checked studies; the others have no known cause. The sample profile shows more than 200,000 clones; about 85% of them were found once. About 1.8% of the sample is held by the ten biggest clonotypes. The sequencing input was peripheral blood. The receptors here all came from a man between 65 and 79 years old with acute or convalescent COVID-19.

The chain recombines TRBV9 with TRBJ2-1; TRBD2 matches at 8 bases. Trimming took 4 bases from V and 0 from J; bases not matched to a gene: 3. The CDR3 sequence is 15 residues long. Germline CDR1 SGDLS, CDR2 YYNGEE. The CDR3 DNA reads TGTGCCAGCAGCCCCAGCGGGAGCTCCTACAATGAGCAGTTCTTC. Protein sequence: CASSPSGSSYNEQFF.

V and J are TRBV18 and TRBJ2-3, with TRBD2 matching 14 bases. The CDR3 is 16 residues long. In germline, CDR1 is KGHSH, CDR2 LQKENI. J gave up 5 bases and V 4 bases, and 5 bases lay outside the gene matches. The CDR3 bases are TGTGCCAGCTCACAGGGACTAGCGGGAGTAGGAGATACGCAGTATTTT. It translates to CASSQGLAGVGDTQYF.

V is TRBV4-1 and J is TRBJ2-2; TRBD2 matches at 13 bases. The V gene end was trimmed by 1 base and the J gene end by 2 bases; junction bases not matched to a gene: 4. In germline, CDR1 is MGHRA, CDR2 YSYEKL. The CDR3 covers 18 residues. The CDR3 is CASSQGGLAGANTGELFF. In DNA, the CDR3 is TGCGCCAGCAGCCAAGGTGGACTAGCGGGAGCAAACACCGGGGAGCTGTTTTTT.

The chain joins TRBV2 to TRBJ1-2; unclear D gene. The CDR3 length is 13 residues. The V gene lost 7 bases and the J gene lost 7 bases, with 16 bases spanning the gap. Germline CDR1 and CDR2: SNHLY and FYNNEI. The DNA of the CDR3 is TGTGCCAGCACCTCAGAGGGAAGAGGTGGCTACACCTTC. Its translation: CASTSEGRGGYTF.

The V gene is TRBV7-9, the J gene TRBJ2-3, with 7 bases fitting TRBD1. The CDR3 has 14 amino acids. After removal of 6 bases from V and 0 bases from J, the junction contained 3 bases not matched to a gene. Germline assignment: CDR1 SEHNR and CDR2 FQNEAQ (reference sequence). CDR3 sequence: CASSWGQSTDTQYF. DNA for the CDR3: TGTGCCAGCAGTTGGGGACAGAGCACAGATACGCAGTATTTT.

This chain joins TRBV15 and TRBJ1-6; 9 bases align to TRBD1. From germline, CDR1 is LNHNV and CDR2 YYDKDF (reference sequence). V was clipped by 0 bases and J by 7 bases; unmatched bases: 4. The CDR3 contains 16 residues. The CDR3 DNA reads as TGTGCCACCAGCAGAGACCGGGACAGGGCCAATTCACCCCTCCACTTT. Amino acids: CATSRDRDRANSPLHF.

This chain uses TRBV25-1 with TRBJ1-1, with 9 bases aligning to TRBD1. There are 15 residues in the CDR3. Germline trimming cut 5 bases from V and 8 bases from J; bases unmatched to any gene: 12. Germline-derived CDR1 and CDR2 are MGHDK and SYGVNS. CDR3 DNA: TGTGCCAGCAGTCCGTACGGGACAGGGATATCCGAAGCTTTCTTT. Its protein product is CASSPYGTGISEAFF.

This rearrangement joins TRBV5-1 to TRBJ1-6; 7 bases are a match to TRBD1. This CDR3 has 16 residues. Trimming at V came to 3 bases and at J to 7 bases, leaving 10 bases not matched to a gene. Germline assignment: CDR1 SGHRS and CDR2 YFSETQ. CDR3 coding DNA: TGCGCCAGCAGCTCTTCCCCGGGACAGCTGAATTCACCCCTCCACTTT. It yields the protein CASSSSPGQLNSPLHF.

This clone was seen more than once but under ten times. The chain joins TRBV2 to TRBJ2-7, with 7 bases lining up with TRBD1. The germline V gene encodes CDR1 SNHLY and CDR2 FYNNEI. CDR3 size: 16 residues. V dropped 4 bases and J dropped 2; count of bases not matched to a gene: 11. CDR3 in amino acids: CASSGGWGQRTYEQYF. In DNA, the CDR3 is TGTGCCAGCAGTGGGGGATGGGGACAGCGAACCTACGAGCAGTACTTC.

The chain recombines TRBV6-5 with TRBJ1-1; D remains unclear. This CDR3 is built from 12 residues. Trimming left V 7 bases short and J 4 bases short, with 10 bases between. CDR1 and CDR2 from the germline V gene are MNHEY and SVGAGI. CDR3 DNA sequence: TGTGCCAGCAAGAGAACCTCCACTGAAGCTTTCTTT. As protein: CASKRTSTEAFF.

The chain links TRBV11-2 to TRBJ2-1; 13 bases align to TRBD2. Germline V lookup: CDR1 SGHAT, CDR2 FQNNGV. V was clipped by 2 bases and J by 5 bases; unmatched bases: 6. The CDR3 runs to 17 residues. The CDR3 sequence is CASSLKVGTSGNNEQFF. CDR3 DNA: TGTGCCAGCAGCTTAAAGGTTGGGACTAGCGGGAACAATGAGCAGTTCTTC. The variable domain in full, with the rest retrieved from reference TRBV11-2 and TRBJ2-1, is EAGVAQSPRYKIIEKRQSVAFWCNPISGHATLYWYQQILGQGPKLLIQFQNNGVVDDSQLPKDRFSAERLKGVDSTLKIQPAKLEDSAVYLCASSLKVGTSGNNEQFFGPGTRLTVL.

V is TRBV6-5 and J is TRBJ1-5; D may be TRBD1 (5 bases). Germline CDR1 MNHEY, CDR2 SVGAGI. V lost 6 bases, J lost 7 bases, and 16 bases lay in between. The CDR3 is 14 amino acids. The CDR3 loop is CASRSRGVGQPQHF. CDR3 coding DNA: TGTGCCAGCAGATCTCGGGGGGTGGGGCAGCCCCAGCATTTT.

The V gene is TRBV19, the J gene TRBJ2-7, with a possible D match to TRBD2 (5 bases). The CDR3 covers 16 residues. Germline assignment: CDR1 LNHDA and CDR2 SQIVND (reference sequence). The V end was cut by 4 bases, the J end by 2 bases, with 18 bases between. The CDR3 region is CASSSPFRGNTYEQYF. CDR3 in DNA: TGTGCCAGTAGTAGCCCTTTTCGGGGTAACACCTACGAGCAGTACTTC. The full variable domain, rest sourced from reference TRBV19 and TRBJ2-7, is DGGITQSPKYLFRKEGQNVTLSCEQNLNHDAMYWYRQDPGQGLRLIYYSQIVNDFQKGDIAEGYSVSREKKESFPLTVTSAQKNPTAFYLCASSSPFRGNTYEQYFGPGTRLTVT.

The V and J genes are TRBV28 and TRBJ2-3, with D unresolved. The CDR3 runs 15 residues. V lost 7 bases, J lost 4 bases, and 18 bases lay in between. The germline gives CDR1 MDHEN, CDR2 SYDVKM. CDR3 in DNA: TGTGCCAGCATCGGTGGCGGTAGGTCTGCAGATACGCAGTATTTT. Protein product: CASIGGGRSADTQYF.

The chain employs TRBV27 and TRBJ1-4; 7 nucleotides line up with TRBD1. The CDR3 consists of 14 residues. The junction had 5 bases not matched to a gene; V was cut back by 4 bases and J by 6 bases. Germline CDR1 reads MNHEY; CDR2 reads SMNVEV (reference sequence). CDR3 loop: CASSSTGIDEKLFF. For the CDR3, the DNA is TGTGCCAGCAGTTCGACAGGGATAGATGAAAAACTGTTTTTT.

A word on this clone: This CDR3 is also generated by other DNA sequences in the sample. The chain joins TRBV18 to TRBJ1-2, with D perhaps matching TRBD1 (6 bases). This CDR3 region has 13 residues. Trimming removed 3 bases at V and 1 base at J, with 6 bases between. Germline values: CDR1 KGHSH, CDR2 LQKENI. Written as DNA, the CDR3 is TGTGCCAGCTCACCGGACAGTAACTATGGCTACACCTTC. Translating gives CASSPDSNYGYTF.

V is TRBV4-1 and J is TRBJ2-7, with 14 nucleotides matching TRBD2. Trimming cost V 1 base and J 0 bases; bases outside gene matches: 2. The V gene's germline CDR1 is MGHRA and CDR2 YSYEKL. The CDR3 is made up of 17 amino acids. CDR3 nucleotide sequence: TGCGCCAGCAGCCAAGTGGGGACTAGCGGGAGCTCCTACGAGCAGTACTTC. It translates to CASSQVGTSGSSYEQYF.

This chain uses TRBV6-1 with TRBJ1-1; the match to TRBD1 covers 10 bases. Looked up from germline, CDR1 is MNHNS and CDR2 is SASEGT. This CDR3 is built from 16 residues. Trimming took 4 bases from V and 4 from J; bases not matched to a gene: 9. The DNA of the CDR3 is TGTGCCAGCAGTGGAGGGACAGGGGTGAGGGCCACTGAAGCTTTCTTT. Translated: CASSGGTGVRATEAFF.

The genes are TRBV7-9 and TRBJ2-1; D uncertain. The CDR3 extends over 15 amino acids. Germline CDR1 and CDR2: SEHNR and FQNEAQ (reference sequence). Trimming shortened V by 1 base and J by 1 base, and 8 bases separated the two germline ends. CDR3 protein: CASSLDPGSYNEQFF. Written as DNA, the CDR3 is TGTGCCAGCAGCTTAGATCCAGGTTCCTACAATGAGCAGTTCTTC.